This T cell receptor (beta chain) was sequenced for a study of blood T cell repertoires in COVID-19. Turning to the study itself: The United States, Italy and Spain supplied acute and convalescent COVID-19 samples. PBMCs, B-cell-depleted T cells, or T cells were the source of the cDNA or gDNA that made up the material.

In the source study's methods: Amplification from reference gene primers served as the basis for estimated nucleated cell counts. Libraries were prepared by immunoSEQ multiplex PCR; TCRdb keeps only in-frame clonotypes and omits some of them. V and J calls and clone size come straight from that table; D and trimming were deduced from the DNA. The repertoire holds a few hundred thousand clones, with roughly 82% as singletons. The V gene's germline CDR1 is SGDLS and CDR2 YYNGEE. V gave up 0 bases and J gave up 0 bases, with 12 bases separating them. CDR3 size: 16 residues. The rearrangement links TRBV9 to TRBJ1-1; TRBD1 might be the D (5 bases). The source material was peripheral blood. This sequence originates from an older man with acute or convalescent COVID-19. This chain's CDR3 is CASSVVGGPMNTEAFF. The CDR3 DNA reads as TGTGCCAGCAGCGTAGTGGGGGGACCAATGAACACTGAAGCTTTCTTT.